One and the same sample provided the 24 T cell receptor beta chains below, sequenced in a study of early T cells in non-severe SARS-CoV-2 infection. One entry per CDR3 protein results from TCRdb running MiXCR on the 5' RACE reads. This table holds some 26,000 distinct CDR3 sequences, about 4.6% found once. The specimen was whole blood. The receptor set was obtained from an adult who was a healthcare worker with PCR-confirmed SARS-CoV-2 infection or an uninfected control (not recorded which).

This clonotype was counted many times. The CDR3 here is CASSASALAGSTQYF. DNA of the CDR3: TGTGCCAGCAGCGCCTCTGCCTTAGCGGGATCTACGCAGTATTTT. The rearrangement uses TRBV11-3 and TRBJ2-3; 8 bases align to TRBD2. Germline CDR1 SGHNT, CDR2 YENEEA. V lost 5 bases, J lost 8 bases, and 12 bases stayed unmatched. The CDR3 consists of 15 residues. The complete variable domain, with remaining parts taken from reference TRBV11-3 and TRBJ2-3, reads EAGVVQSPRYKIIEKKQPVAFWCNPISGHNTLYWYLQNLGQGPELLIRYENEEAVDDSQLPKDRFSAERLKGVDSTLKIQPAELGDSAVYLCASSASALAGSTQYFGPGTRLTVL.

This clonotype was counted many times. J is TRBJ1-2 and V is TRBV7-9; 7 bases agree with TRBD1. V lost 10 bases to trimming and J lost 1 base; unmatched junction nucleotides: 9. The CDR3 is 14 residues long. Germline CDR1 and CDR2: SEHNR and FQNEAQ (reference sequence). The CDR3 DNA reads TGTGCCATATCAGACAGGGAAAATAACTATGGCTACACCTTC. As protein: CAISDRENNYGYTF.

At least ten counts were recorded for this clonotype. CDR3 nucleotide sequence: TGCGCCAGCAGCCCCGTCCGGACAGCGAACACTGAAGCTTTCTTT. Translated: CASSPVRTANTEAFF. The genes are TRBV4-1 and TRBJ1-1; D perhaps matches TRBD1 (6 bases). Trimming removed 4 bases at V and 1 base at J, with 13 bases between. Germline values: CDR1 MGHRA, CDR2 YSYEKL. The CDR3 has 15 amino acids.

This clonotype has at least ten counts. This sequence joins TRBV12-3 or TRBV12-4 and TRBJ2-3; D is uncertain. Trimming pared 3 bases from V and 2 bases from J, leaving 9 bases between. This CDR3 has 14 residues. The CDR3: CASSLVDPTDTQYF. DNA of the CDR3: TGTGCCAGCAGTTTGGTCGACCCCACAGATACGCAGTATTTT.

This clonotype was observed at least ten times. The V and J genes are TRBV7-2 and TRBJ2-1; TRBD1 agrees at 7 bases. Germline V gives CDR1 SGHTA, CDR2 FQGNSA. V trimming: 4 bases; J trimming: 0 bases; junction bases outside the gene matches: 6. The CDR3 runs 16 residues. Written as DNA, the CDR3 is TGTGCCAGCAGCTCAAGACAGGGCGGCTCCTACAATGAGCAGTTCTTC. The encoded protein is CASSSRQGGSYNEQFF. Based on the CDR3 plus reference TRBV7-2 and TRBJ2-1, the full variable domain is GAGVSQSPSNKVTEKGKDVELRCDPISGHTALYWYRQSLGQGLEFLIYFQGNSAPDKSGLPSDRFSAERTGGSVSTLTIQRTQQEDSAVYLCASSSRQGGSYNEQFFGPGTRLTVL.

In this sample, this clonotype turned up many times. V and J are TRBV12-3 or TRBV12-4 and TRBJ2-3; D remains unclear. CDR3 size: 16 residues. V shed 2 bases and J shed 0 bases, with 12 bases lying between them. The CDR3 protein is CASSLRPTTSTDTQYF. For the CDR3, the DNA is TGTGCCAGCAGTTTAAGACCGACCACTAGCACAGATACGCAGTATTTT.

At least ten counts were recorded for this clonotype. This chain connects TRBV7-9 to TRBJ2-7; 8 bases line up with TRBD1. CDR1 is SEHNR, CDR2 FQNEAQ, per germline (reference sequence). The length of the CDR3 is 14 residues. V lost 3 bases, J lost 3 bases, and 4 bases stayed unmatched. The DNA for the CDR3 is TGTGCCAGCAGCTTTGATACAGGGGGCTACGAGCAGTACGTC. Translating gives CASSFDTGGYEQYV.

This clonotype was counted ten times or more. J is TRBJ1-4 and V is TRBV6-2 or TRBV6-3; a weak D match, TRBD1 (5 bases). V shed 3 bases and J shed 6 bases, with 26 bases lying between them. The CDR3 consists of 19 residues. CDR1 is MNHEY, CDR2 SVGEGT, per germline. DNA of the CDR3: TGTGCCAGCAGTTATCCCTCCTTCCGGGACGGACCTTTGGATGAAAAACTGTTTTTT. Translation: CASSYPSFRDGPLDEKLFF.

In its sample, this clonotype was seen many times. The chain joins TRBV7-9 to TRBJ1-2, with 7 bases matching TRBD1. With 3 bases clipped from V and 2 bases from J, the junction kept 6 bases outside the gene matches. The CDR3 extends over 15 amino acids. Looked up from germline, CDR1 is SEHNR and CDR2 is FQNEAQ (reference sequence). The CDR3 protein is CASSLERQGNYGYTF. The CDR3 coding sequence is TGTGCCAGCAGCTTGGAAAGACAGGGAAACTATGGCTACACCTTC.

This clonotype was detected only a few times. This sequence joins TRBV10-3 and TRBJ2-3, with D possibly being TRBD1 or TRBD2 (5 bases each). CDR3 length equals 14 residues. V was shortened by 0 bases and J by 6 bases, with 10 bases between the two germline ends. The V gene's germline CDR1 is ENHRY and CDR2 SYGVKD. CDR3 sequence (DNA): TGTGCCATCAGTGAGTCGGGGGTTACGGATACGCAGTATTTT. It is translated as CAISESGVTDTQYF.

Ten or more counts support this clonotype. The chain combines TRBV6-2 or TRBV6-3 with TRBJ1-1; D is unresolved. Trimming stripped 1 base from V and 2 bases from J, with 5 bases between. Germline values: CDR1 MNHEY, CDR2 SVGEGT. The CDR3 has 13 amino acids. CDR3 coding DNA: TGTGCCAGCAGTTACTTGGGCAACACTGAAGCTTTCTTT. Its protein product is CASSYLGNTEAFF.

This clonotype came up many times. The chain recombines TRBV11-1 with TRBJ2-5, with no clear D. This CDR3 has 13 amino acids. Deletions cut 5 bases from V and 1 base from J, with 8 bases between. The V gene's germline CDR1 is SGHAT and CDR2 FQDESV (reference sequence). CDR3 in amino acids: CASSTVLQETQYF. The CDR3 nucleotides read TGTGCCAGCAGCACCGTCCTCCAAGAGACCCAGTACTTC.

This clonotype was seen ten or more times. The chain uses TRBV12-3 or TRBV12-4 and TRBJ1-6; D is ambiguous. There are 13 residues in the CDR3. Deletions cut 5 bases from V and 7 bases from J, with 9 bases between. This CDR3 is CASSLTQNSPLHF. The CDR3, as DNA: TGTGCCAGCAGTCTAACCCAGAATTCACCCCTCCACTTT.

This chain joins TRBV20-1 and TRBJ1-1, with TRBD1 matching over 7 bases. The CDR3 extends over 13 amino acids. Looked up from germline, CDR1 is DFQATT and CDR2 is SNEGSKA (reference sequence). Trimming at V came to 5 bases and at J to 1 base, leaving 4 bases not matched to a gene. CDR3 protein: CSASGQANTEAFF. The CDR3 DNA is TGCAGTGCTTCTGGACAGGCGAACACTGAAGCTTTCTTT.

This clonotype was seen repeatedly, ten times or more. The chain is built from TRBV20-1 and TRBJ2-1; 15 bases line up with TRBD2. The CDR3 is 16 residues long. Per germline, CDR1 DFQATT and CDR2 SNEGSKA (reference sequence). V was clipped by 6 bases and J by 6 bases; unmatched bases: 9. The CDR3: CSAETGLAGGFNEQFF. Here the CDR3 DNA reads TGCAGTGCGGAAACGGGACTAGCGGGAGGTTTCAATGAGCAGTTCTTC.

This clonotype has ten or more counts. The chain couples TRBV7-8 to TRBJ2-7; 8 nucleotides line up with TRBD1. Germline V lookup: CDR1 SGHVS, CDR2 FQNEAQ. Trimming cost V 5 bases and J 6 bases; bases outside gene matches: 12. There are 15 residues in the CDR3. The DNA for the CDR3 is TGTGCCAGCAGCCGTATCGGGACAGGTTATGGCGAGCAGTACTTC. Translating gives CASSRIGTGYGEQYF.

Ten or more counts support this clonotype. V gene TRBV5-1 combines with J gene TRBJ2-1, with D possibly matching TRBD2 (5 bases). Germline values: CDR1 SGHRS, CDR2 YFSETQ. The CDR3 spans 15 residues. V was shortened by 1 base and J by 7 bases, with 15 bases between the two germline ends. CDR3 residues: CASSLSTGSLNEQFF. The CDR3 bases are TGCGCCAGCAGCTTGAGCACGGGATCGTTGAATGAGCAGTTCTTC.

This clonotype was counted at least ten times. This chain links TRBV20-1 with TRBJ1-1, with D maybe TRBD1 (6 bases). Germline V gene data show CDR1 as DFQATT and CDR2 as SNEGSKA (reference sequence). The CDR3 runs to 14 residues. Between the trimmed V and J ends, which lost 1 base and 5 bases, there was a span of 14 bases. As DNA, the CDR3 is TGCAGTGCTAGAGTTTTCAAGGGGGGTACTGAAGCTTTCTTT. As protein: CSARVFKGGTEAFF.

The sample holds a few counts of this clonotype. The chain has TRBV20-1 and TRBJ2-2; 13 nucleotides line up with TRBD2. Losses at the gene ends were 2 bases for V and 6 bases for J; bases not matched to a gene: 9. Looked up from germline, CDR1 is DFQATT and CDR2 is SNEGSKA (reference sequence). There are 17 residues in the CDR3. In DNA, the CDR3 is TGCAGTGCTAGATCTTGGACTAGCGGGAGTATGGCCGGGGAGCTGTTTTTT. It yields the protein CSARSWTSGSMAGELFF.

The table lists this clonotype with many counts. The rearrangement links TRBV6-5 to TRBJ2-1; the D is unclear. This CDR3 has 14 amino acids. Germline assignment: CDR1 MNHEY and CDR2 SVGAGI. V gave up 0 bases and J gave up 6 bases, with 9 bases separating them. CDR3 in DNA: TGTGCCAGCAGTTACTCAGGGTTCAGCAATGAGCAGTTCTTC. Protein sequence: CASSYSGFSNEQFF.

The table lists this clonotype with many counts. The chain links TRBV19 to TRBJ1-1, with TRBD1 matching over 7 bases. J gave up 1 base and V 2 bases, and 7 bases lay outside the gene matches. This CDR3 spans 16 amino acids. Germline CDR1 is LNHDA and CDR2 is SQIVND (reference sequence). CDR3 coding DNA: TGTGCCAGTAGTATAAGGAAGGGGGCATCGAACACTGAAGCTTTCTTT. It encodes CASSIRKGASNTEAFF.

This clonotype has at least ten counts. V usage is TRBV20-1 and J usage is TRBJ2-7; 14 bases align to TRBD2. In germline, CDR1 is DFQATT, CDR2 SNEGSKA (reference sequence). The CDR3 loop spans 15 amino acids. V shed 5 bases and J 6 bases; nucleotides not matched to a gene: 9. CDR3 residues: CSAWGGLAGVSEQYF. CDR3 DNA: TGCAGTGCTTGGGGGGGACTAGCGGGAGTTAGCGAGCAGTACTTC.

V and J are TRBV6-5 and TRBJ1-5; no firm D call. V lost 5 bases, J lost 5 bases, and 10 bases lay in between. CDR3 length: 13 amino acids. Germline CDR1 and CDR2: MNHEY and SVGAGI. DNA for the CDR3: TGTGCCAGCAGTCGGGTGAGGGATCAGCCCCAGCATTTT. It yields the protein CASSRVRDQPQHF.

Points on this clonotype: It may be a read error: a sequence one base away is much more abundant. V gene TRBV7-2 combines with J gene TRBJ1-1; 9 nucleotides match TRBD1. The CDR3 sequence is 15 residues long. Looked up from germline, CDR1 is SGHTA and CDR2 is FQGNSA. Here the CDR3 reads CASSKEQGAHTDAFF. In DNA, the CDR3 is TGTGCCAGCAGCAAAGAACAGGGGGCCCACACTGATGCTTTCTTT. The full variable domain, in which reference TRBV7-2 and TRBJ1-1 provide the parts outside the CDR3, is GAGVSQSPSNKVTEKGKDVELRCDPISGHTALYWYRQSLGQGLEFLIYFQGNSAPDKSGLPSDRFSAERTGGSVSTLTIQRTQQEDSAVYLCASSKEQGAHTDAFFGQGTRLTVV.